This TCR beta chain was found in a study of cytomegalovirus exposure and HLA in healthy donors. At the level of the study: A prior analysis found 100 million to 140 million unique TCR beta sequences from 170 million or so T cells. Notes on the study in general: In presence/absence analyses, roughly uniform sequencing depth across donors was assumed. TCR beta sequences reportedly predicted the HLA-A and HLA-B alleles of most subjects accurately.

On this clone: The antigen remains unidentified.

PCR amplification relied on 60 Vbeta primers (plus 13 Jbeta primers). The protocol was immunoSEQ multiplex PCR, while the TCRdb copy is restricted to in-frame clones and leaves out a portion. The repertoire has 170,000 or so clones, roughly 86% of them found once; the top ten carry 4% to 6%. Germline CDR1 SGHRS, CDR2 YFSETQ. The CDR3 totals 14 residues. V lost 0 bases, J lost 1 base, and 7 bases lay in between. Specimen: PBMCs. This sequence was found in a girl aged 10 to 17 in good health and CMV-seropositive. The V call is TRBV5-1, the J call TRBJ1-1; D gene ambiguous. The CDR3 bases are TGCGCCAGCAGCTTGGTTCCAGGGAACACTGAAGCTTTCTTT. Translation gives CASSLVPGNTEAFF.